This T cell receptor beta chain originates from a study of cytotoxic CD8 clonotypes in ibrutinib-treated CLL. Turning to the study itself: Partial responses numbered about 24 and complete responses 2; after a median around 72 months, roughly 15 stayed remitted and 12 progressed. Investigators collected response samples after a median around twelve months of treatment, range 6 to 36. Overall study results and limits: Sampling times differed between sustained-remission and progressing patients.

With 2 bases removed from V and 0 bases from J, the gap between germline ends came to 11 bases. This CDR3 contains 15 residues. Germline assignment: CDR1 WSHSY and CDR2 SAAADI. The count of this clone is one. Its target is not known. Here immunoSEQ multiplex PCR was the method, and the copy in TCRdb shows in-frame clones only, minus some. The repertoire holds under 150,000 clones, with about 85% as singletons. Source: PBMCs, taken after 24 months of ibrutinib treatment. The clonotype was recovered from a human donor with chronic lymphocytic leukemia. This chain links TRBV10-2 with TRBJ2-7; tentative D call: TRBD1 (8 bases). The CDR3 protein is CASSENRGGSYEQYF. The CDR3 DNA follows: TGCGCCAGCAGTGAGAACAGGGGGGGCTCCTACGAGCAGTACTTC.